This record concerns one T cell receptor beta chain sequence. TCRdb keeps only in-frame clones here, not all; method: immunoSEQ multiplex PCR. This sample has about 85,000 clones, with roughly nine tenths found just once. This entry belongs to a study of T cell changes during pregnancy in multiple sclerosis. V shed 6 bases and J 3 bases; nucleotides not matched to a gene: 11. Looked up from germline, CDR1 is SGHVS and CDR2 is FQNEAQ. The CDR3 extends over 16 amino acids. This clonotype was sampled from a female donor with multiple sclerosis, enrolled in a pregnancy study. V and J are TRBV7-8 and TRBJ1-5, with 7 bases aligning to TRBD1. The sequencing here drew on peripheral blood, taken in the first trimester of pregnancy. Here the CDR3 DNA reads TGTGCCAGCAGTTCCAAAGGACAGGCCTTCAATCAGCCCCAGCATTTT. Translated, it gives CASSSKGQAFNQPQHF.